This TCR beta chain was recovered during a study of identical twins. CDR1 and CDR2 (germline): MDHEN, SYDVKM. Trimming removed 4 bases at V and 1 base at J, with 7 bases between. The CDR3 has 13 amino acids. There are a few counts of this clonotype. What it binds is unknown. General study points: Reduced insertions were recorded for abundant cord blood beta clonotypes, with no such pattern in memory repertoires.

TCRdb analysed the 5' RACE reads with MiXCR anew, one entry per CDR3 protein. The sample has roughly 1.6 million distinct CDR3 sequences; about 32% are singletons. This sequence was found in a newborn girl in good health. V is TRBV28 and J is TRBJ1-2; D call uncertain. The sequenced sample consisted of cord blood. In DNA form, the CDR3 reads TGTGCCAGCAGTTCTGGTATTAACTATGGCTACACCTTC. Its protein is CASSSGINYGYTF.